Listed here is a single T cell receptor (beta chain). No antigen is known for it. Genomic DNA (from each subset) was split evenly across several immunoSEQ plates. The assay was immunoSEQ multiplex PCR, and TCRdb's table has in-frame clones only and misses some. The sample includes around 1.4 million clones, about 98.5% of them seen just once. The data belong to a study of shared clonotypes between healthy human individuals. The wider study: Each donor contributed plates that comprised three CD4 naive, three CD4 memory, two CD8 naive and one CD8 memory. Study results and caveats: Rarefaction showed that sequencing of sorted subsets was incomplete (despite large depth).

Germline CDR1 and CDR2: KGHSH and LQKENI. Trimming removed 3 bases from V and 0 bases from J; junction bases left unmatched: 6. This CDR3 comprises 16 residues. This clonotype was obtained from a man under 40 in good health. The chain recombines TRBV18 with TRBJ1-1; TRBD1 matches at 8 bases. Specimen: naive CD4+ T cells sorted from blood. This sample's subset: CD45RA+ positively selected. The DNA of the CDR3 is TGTGCCAGCTCACCCAGGGGGCGATCCATGAACACTGAAGCTTTCTTT. Translation gives CASSPRGRSMNTEAFF.